Given below is one T cell receptor (beta chain) in context. This entry belongs to a study of human T cells and chemical hapten exposure. TCRdb reanalysed the RACE reads using MiXCR and keeps one entry per CDR3 protein. The profile shows approximately 320,000 distinct CDR3 sequences, over 5% of them singletons. The CDR3 length is 17 residues. The germline CDR1 and CDR2 sequences are MNHEY and SMNVEV (reference sequence). Trimming removed 1 base from V and 4 bases from J; junction bases left unmatched: 8. Time point given: pre-sensitization, week 0. Sample treatment: therapeutic diphenylcyclopropenone sensitization with weekly scalp DPC.

The sample here was whole blood, taken in connection with sensitization to the hapten diphenylcyclopropenone (DPC). This chain connects TRBV27 to TRBJ1-2, with 11 bases fitting TRBD1. This clonotype was sampled from a woman aged 18-29 years with alopecia areata. Some clones in this sample may be carry-over from other donors' samples. CDR3 nucleotides: TGTGCCAGCAGTTTATTGTGGACAGGGGGCGCGGCCTATGGCTACACCTTC. Translation: CASSLLWTGGAAYGYTF.